The 6 T cell receptor beta chains given below trace back to one sample, sequenced in a study of cytomegalovirus exposure and HLA in healthy donors. Primers included in the PCR were 60 Vbeta and 13 Jbeta primers. Clones were sequenced by immunoSEQ multiplex PCR, and TCRdb holds only the in-frame ones, with some missing. The sample has 130,000 to 150,000 clones; 82% are singletons. The sequenced sample consisted of PBMCs. The receptor set was obtained from a woman aged 55-75 years in good health and CMV-seropositive.

This chain uses TRBV11-2 with TRBJ2-4; 7 nucleotides line up with TRBD2. The CDR3 sequence is 16 residues long. The germline V gene has CDR1 SGHAT and CDR2 FQNNGV. Losses at the gene ends were 3 bases for V and 8 bases for J; bases not matched to a gene: 13. The CDR3 here is CASSFPSGRREDIQYF. CDR3 in DNA: TGTGCCAGCAGCTTCCCCTCCGGGAGGCGGGAAGACATTCAGTACTTC.

The J gene is TRBJ2-7, the V gene TRBV4-1, with TRBD2 matching over 11 bases. The CDR3 has 16 amino acids. Germline CDR1 is MGHRA and CDR2 is YSYEKL. Germline trimming cut 4 bases from V and 0 bases from J; bases unmatched to any gene: 5. CDR3 sequence: CASSPLAGATSYEQYF. CDR3 DNA: TGCGCCAGCAGCCCACTAGCGGGAGCTACCTCCTACGAGCAGTACTTC.

Regarding this clone: The junction shows a germline mismatch at one end, possibly a read error. The gene calls are TRBV18 and TRBJ2-2, with D tentatively TRBD2 (5 bases). The CDR3 loop spans 16 amino acids. Germline V gene data show CDR1 as KGHSH and CDR2 as LQKENI. The CDR3 DNA follows: TGTGCCAGCTCACCACCGCGGGCGGCGAAGACCGGGGAGCTGTTTTTT. Translation gives CASSPPRAAKTGELFF.

This clone was recorded once. The chain combines TRBV5-4 with TRBJ1-1; D unresolved. The germline CDR1 and CDR2 sequences are SGHNT and YYREEE (reference sequence). The CDR3 consists of 13 residues. V lost 1 base to trimming and J lost 2 bases, with 6 bases between them. This CDR3 is CASSLNSNTEAFF. DNA for the CDR3: TGTGCCAGCAGCTTGAATAGTAACACTGAAGCTTTCTTT. The variable domain in full, with the rest retrieved from reference TRBV5-4 and TRBJ1-1, is ETGVTQSPTHLIKTRGQQVTLRCSSQSGHNTVSWYQQALGQGPQFIFQYYREEENGRGNFPPRFSGLQFPNYSSELNVNALELDDSALYLCASSLNSNTEAFFGQGTRLTVV.

The chain carries TRBV19 and TRBJ1-4; 12 nucleotides agree with TRBD1. Germline CDR1 reads LNHDA; CDR2 reads SQIVND (reference sequence). J was trimmed by 7 bases and V by 7 bases; bases with no gene match: 19. This CDR3 is built from 19 residues. The DNA for the CDR3 is TGTGCCAGTATTCAACGCGGGACAGGGGGCATTCGAGATGGTGAAAAACTGTTTTTT. Protein sequence: CASIQRGTGGIRDGEKLFF.

The chain has TRBV19 and TRBJ2-7; TRBD1 agrees at 7 bases. This CDR3 is 15 amino acids long. Germline V gives CDR1 LNHDA, CDR2 SQIVND (reference sequence). Germline trimming cut 2 bases from V and 5 bases from J; bases unmatched to any gene: 9. The CDR3 coding sequence is TGTGCCAGTAGTATAACAGGGGCTGGTATTCACGAGCAGTACTTC. As protein: CASSITGAGIHEQYF.